The 20 T cell receptor beta chains presented below share a single source sample, sequenced in a study of shared clonotypes between healthy human individuals (dated by TCRdb to the early 2020s). Libraries were constructed by the immunoSEQ multiplex PCR assay. TCRdb stores this immuneACCESS table with in-frame sequences only. Part of the clones is absent; in the studies checked, under half of the shortfall reflects unresolved V genes, and no reason is known for the rest. The sample table shows about 480,000 clones, and over 75% are seen once. Clones ranked in the top ten supply about an eighth of the sample. Specimen: PBMCs. The receptors shown here come from a woman in her forties in good health. Some clones in this sample may be carry-over from other donors' samples.

The V and J genes are TRBV29-1 and TRBJ2-5; D is possibly TRBD1 or TRBD2 (5 bases each). Trimming took off 7 bases at V and 3 bases at J, with 15 bases between the two ends. The CDR3 extends over 13 amino acids. In germline, CDR1 is SQVTM, CDR2 ANQGSEA. CDR3 nucleotide sequence: TGCAGCGCACTGGGTGGGGGAAAAGAGACCCAGTACTTC. It translates to CSALGGGKETQYF.

CDR3 sequence (DNA): TGTGCCAGTAGTGAGGACAGGGACGTTTCGAGTACGCAGTATTTT. Residues: CASSEDRDVSSTQYF. The genes are TRBV19 and TRBJ2-3; TRBD1 aligns across 8 bases. Germline CDR1 LNHDA, CDR2 SQIVND (reference sequence). The CDR3 is 15 amino acids. Losses at the gene ends were 5 bases for V and 8 bases for J; bases not matched to a gene: 12.

Regarding this clone: Other DNA sequences from this sample encode an identical CDR3 as well. The chain recombines TRBV5-1 with TRBJ2-7; 13 bases map to TRBD2. V shed 4 bases and J 3 bases; nucleotides not matched to a gene: 4. The CDR3 has 15 residues. From germline, CDR1 is SGHRS and CDR2 YFSETQ. CDR3 region: CASSLGTSGDYEQYF. The DNA for the CDR3 is TGCGCCAGCAGCCTAGGGACTAGCGGGGACTACGAGCAGTACTTC.

The rearrangement uses TRBV7-2 and TRBJ2-1; 10 bases are a match to TRBD2. From germline, CDR1 is SGHTA and CDR2 FQGNSA. The CDR3 is 15 residues long. The trim removed 6 bases at V and 5 bases at J, leaving 7 bases unmatched. The CDR3 bases are TGTGCCAGCAGGAGCAAGGGACTAGCGAACAATGAGCAGTTCTTC. Translation: CASRSKGLANNEQFF.

The CDR3 here is CASSPPLRGYNEQFF. CDR3 DNA: TGTGCCAGCAGCCCCCCCCTCAGGGGGTACAATGAGCAGTTCTTC. This rearrangement joins TRBV5-5 to TRBJ2-1; 7 bases map to TRBD1. Germline V gene sequence: CDR1 SGHKS, CDR2 YYEKEE (reference sequence). This CDR3 region has 15 residues. The V segment lost 4 bases and the J segment 4 bases; nucleotides outside the gene matches: 8.

The chain recombines TRBV5-4 with TRBJ1-4; maybe TRBD1 (5 bases). V dropped 0 bases and J dropped 3 bases, with 15 bases sitting between them. The V gene's germline CDR1 is SGHNT and CDR2 YYREEE (reference sequence). The CDR3 extends over 17 amino acids. CDR3 coding DNA: TGTGCCAGCAGCTTGGGGGGCGGGGTCAAAGCTAATGAAAAACTGTTTTTT. As protein: CASSLGGGVKANEKLFF.

This rearrangement joins TRBV4-1 to TRBJ2-5; 11 nucleotides align to TRBD2. Germline V CDR1 and CDR2: MGHRA, YSYEKL. With 4 bases clipped from V and 4 bases from J, the junction kept 5 bases outside the gene matches. CDR3 length: 15 residues. The CDR3 protein is CASSPTSGRAETQYF. CDR3 in DNA: TGCGCCAGCAGCCCCACTAGCGGGAGAGCAGAGACCCAGTACTTC.

The table lists this clone with a few counts. This chain uses TRBV30 with TRBJ1-5; D call uncertain. This CDR3 is built from 19 residues. Germline CDR1 reads GTSNPN; CDR2 reads SVGIG (reference sequence). V lost 3 bases to trimming and J lost 0 bases, with 24 bases between them. The CDR3, as DNA: TGTGCCTGGAGCCCCATGGAGGGTGAGGCATCCTATAGCAATCAGCCCCAGCATTTT. Its protein product is CAWSPMEGEASYSNQPQHF.

This clone was picked up one time. This chain links TRBV7-2 with TRBJ2-3; D might be TRBD2 (6 bases). The germline V gene encodes CDR1 SGHTA and CDR2 FQGNSA. Trimming shortened V by 5 bases and J by 0 bases, and 18 bases separated the two germline ends. The CDR3 has 17 amino acids. CDR3 DNA: TGTGCCAGCAGCGCCTGGGTGGGTAGCGGAAGCACAGATACGCAGTATTTT. The encoded protein is CASSAWVGSGSTDTQYF.

The chain has TRBV19 and TRBJ2-2; 7 bases agree with TRBD1. Germline loops: CDR1 LNHDA, CDR2 SQIVND (reference sequence). V was clipped by 2 bases and J by 6 bases; unmatched bases: 6. The CDR3 is made up of 15 amino acids. In nucleotides, the CDR3 is TGTGCCAGTAGTATACCGACAGGGATCCCCGGGGAGCTGTTTTTT. It specifies CASSIPTGIPGELFF.

The chain combines TRBV7-3 with TRBJ2-1; 8 nucleotides align to TRBD2. In germline, CDR1 is SGHTA, CDR2 FQGTGA. This CDR3 spans 15 amino acids. With 4 bases clipped from V and 8 bases from J, the junction kept 10 bases outside the gene matches. The CDR3 DNA reads as TGTGCCAGCAGCTACGGGACTAGTTTTCTCGATGAGCAGTTCTTC. It yields the protein CASSYGTSFLDEQFF.

This clone has a count of ten or more. The chain combines TRBV7-2 with TRBJ2-7; D assignment may be TRBD1 or TRBD2 (6 bases each). The CDR3 sequence is 15 residues long. Trimming pared 5 bases from V and 2 bases from J, leaving 16 bases between. Germline lookup yields CDR1 SGHTA and CDR2 FQGNSA. This chain's CDR3 is CASSREGGGPYEQYF. The DNA for the CDR3 is TGTGCCAGCAGCCGTGAGGGGGGAGGCCCCTACGAGCAGTACTTC. The full variable domain, rest sourced from reference TRBV7-2 and TRBJ2-7, is GAGVSQSPSNKVTEKGKDVELRCDPISGHTALYWYRQSLGQGLEFLIYFQGNSAPDKSGLPSDRFSAERTGGSVSTLTIQRTQQEDSAVYLCASSREGGGPYEQYFGPGTRLTVT.

The chain combines TRBV6-6 with TRBJ2-7; 10 bases match TRBD2. CDR1 is MNHNY, CDR2 SVGAGI, per germline (reference sequence). There are 16 residues in the CDR3. V lost 4 bases and J lost 2; bases outside the gene matches: 8. CDR3 in amino acids: CASSSFRTSGPYEQYF. DNA of the CDR3: TGTGCCAGCAGTTCCTTCCGGACTAGCGGCCCCTACGAGCAGTACTTC.

On this clone itself: Other DNA sequences from this sample encode an identical CDR3 as well. This chain uses TRBV7-2 with TRBJ2-3; 9 nucleotides agree with TRBD2. CDR3 length: 14 residues. Germline-derived CDR1 and CDR2 are SGHTA and FQGNSA. J lost 4 bases, V lost 5 bases, and 4 bases had no gene match. CDR3 region: CASSPGLASDTQYF. The CDR3 DNA sequence: TGTGCCAGCAGCCCGGGACTAGCATCAGATACGCAGTATTTT.

Ten or more counts support this clone. The rearrangement uses TRBV19 and TRBJ1-5; 9 bases match TRBD1. The CDR3 spans 16 residues. V trimming: 4 bases; J trimming: 6 bases; junction bases outside the gene matches: 10. Germline V CDR1 and CDR2: LNHDA, SQIVND (reference sequence). The CDR3 DNA follows: TGTGCCAGTAGTACCCACCCGGGACAGGGCCGTCAGCCCCAGCATTTT. This encodes CASSTHPGQGRQPQHF.

The table lists this clone with a few counts. This chain uses TRBV2 with TRBJ2-1, with no clear D. This CDR3 is built from 11 residues. Trimming pared 3 bases from V and 5 bases from J, leaving 2 bases between. Germline V gene data show CDR1 as SNHLY and CDR2 as FYNNEI. The CDR3 sequence: CASSDNNEQFF. The CDR3 DNA reads TGTGCCAGCAGTGACAACAATGAGCAGTTCTTC.

This clone is a singleton in its sample. J is TRBJ1-1 and V is TRBV27, with TRBD1 as a possible D gene (6 bases). Germline assignment: CDR1 MNHEY and CDR2 SMNVEV (reference sequence). Trimming left V 2 bases short and J 2 bases short, with 15 bases between. The CDR3 contains 16 residues. CDR3 sequence (DNA): TGTGCCAGCAGTTTAATGGGGGCGCGGGCTAACACTGAAGCTTTCTTT. Translating gives CASSLMGARANTEAFF.

The V call is TRBV6-6, the J call TRBJ1-5; D not certain. V lost 8 bases, J lost 11 bases, and 22 bases lay in between. Germline CDR1 MNHNY, CDR2 SVGAGI (reference sequence). The CDR3 is made up of 14 amino acids. The CDR3 loop is CASSQETLFEAQHF. CDR3 sequence (DNA): TGTGCCAGCTCTCAGGAGACACTTTTTGAGGCCCAGCATTTT.

In this sample, this clone turned up once. This sequence joins TRBV28 and TRBJ2-1; tentatively, D is TRBD1 (6 bases). The V end was cut by 3 bases, the J end by 9 bases, with 15 bases between. Germline CDR1 and CDR2: MDHEN and SYDVKM. The length of the CDR3 is 14 residues. Here the CDR3 reads CASSFRPPDSEQFF. Here the CDR3 DNA reads TGTGCCAGCAGTTTCCGCCCTCCGGACAGTGAGCAGTTCTTC.

The rearrangement uses TRBV30 and TRBJ1-6, with 7 bases that match TRBD1. V shed 8 bases and J 7 bases; nucleotides not matched to a gene: 8. Germline CDR1 GTSNPN, CDR2 SVGIG (reference sequence). The CDR3 spans 13 residues. The CDR3 nucleotides are TGTGCCAGCCAAGGGGGCACGAATTCACCCCTCCACTTT. It translates to CASQGGTNSPLHF. The full variable domain, with the rest looked up from reference TRBV30 and TRBJ1-6, is SQTIHQWPATLVQPVGSPLSLECTVEGTSNPNLYWYRQAAGRGLQLLFYSVGIGQISSEVPQNLSASRPQDRQFILSSKKLLLSDSGFYLCASQGGTNSPLHFGNGTRLTVT.